This T cell receptor (beta chain) was documented in a study of radiation and T cells in renal cell carcinoma. General study findings and limits: Top tumor clonotypes rose in blood 2 weeks post-radiation, then contracted. Pretreatment tumor biopsies were lacking, so baseline clonotypes are unknown.

The data were produced by immunoSEQ multiplex PCR, yet TCRdb's version contains in-frame clones alone and is incomplete. The sample records roughly 150,000 clones, about 91% being singletons. Time point: blood 2 weeks post-SBRT. Sample treatment: 15 Gy SBRT to primary tumor, nephrectomy 4 weeks later. The tumor was a clear cell renal cell carcinoma. Germline V gene lookup returns CDR1 LNHDA and CDR2 SQIVND (reference sequence). With 3 bases removed from V and 0 bases from J, the gap between germline ends came to 15 bases. CDR3 length: 17 residues. This clone was picked up one time. What it binds is unknown.

The clonotype originates from a woman aged 50 to 65 with renal cell carcinoma. Sequencing was performed on blood, taken from a patient whose treatment included radiotherapy and nephrectomy. The rearrangement joins TRBV19 to TRBJ2-4; possible D gene TRBD2, 7 bases. The CDR3 nucleotides are TGTGCCAGTAGTATGGGGGGGCGAGGGCTAGCCAAAAACATTCAGTACTTC. Residues: CASSMGGRGLAKNIQYF.